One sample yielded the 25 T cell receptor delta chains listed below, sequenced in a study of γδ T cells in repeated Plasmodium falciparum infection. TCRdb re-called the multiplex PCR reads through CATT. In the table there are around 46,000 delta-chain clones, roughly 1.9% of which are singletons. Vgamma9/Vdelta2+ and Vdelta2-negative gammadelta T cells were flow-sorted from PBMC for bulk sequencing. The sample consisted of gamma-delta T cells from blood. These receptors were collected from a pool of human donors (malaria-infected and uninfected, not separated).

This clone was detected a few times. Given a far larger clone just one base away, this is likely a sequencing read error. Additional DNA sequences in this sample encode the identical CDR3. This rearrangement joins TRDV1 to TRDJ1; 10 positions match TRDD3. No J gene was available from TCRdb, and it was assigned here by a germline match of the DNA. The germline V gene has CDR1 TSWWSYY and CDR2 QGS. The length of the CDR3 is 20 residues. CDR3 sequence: CALGDLGTYWGITNTDKLIF. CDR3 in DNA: TGCGCTCTTGGGGACCTAGGCACGTACTGGGGGATTACCAACACCGATAAACTCATCTTT.

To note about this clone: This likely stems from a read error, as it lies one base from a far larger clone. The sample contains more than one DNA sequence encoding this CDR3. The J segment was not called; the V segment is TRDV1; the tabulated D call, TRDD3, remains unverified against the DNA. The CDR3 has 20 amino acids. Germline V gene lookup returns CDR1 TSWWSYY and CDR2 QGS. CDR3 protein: CALPHQHNSPATGWTDKLIF. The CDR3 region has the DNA TGTGCTCTTCCACACCAACATAATTCCCCTGCTACTGGGTGGACCGATAAGCTCATCTTT.

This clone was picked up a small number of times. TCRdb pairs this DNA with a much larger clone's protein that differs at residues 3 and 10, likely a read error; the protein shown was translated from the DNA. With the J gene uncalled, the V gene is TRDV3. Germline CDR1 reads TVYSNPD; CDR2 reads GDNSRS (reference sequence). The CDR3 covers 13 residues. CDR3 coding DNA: TGTGCCTCTTGTCCCGACTGGGGATGTGGGCTCATCTTT. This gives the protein CASCPDWGCGLIF.

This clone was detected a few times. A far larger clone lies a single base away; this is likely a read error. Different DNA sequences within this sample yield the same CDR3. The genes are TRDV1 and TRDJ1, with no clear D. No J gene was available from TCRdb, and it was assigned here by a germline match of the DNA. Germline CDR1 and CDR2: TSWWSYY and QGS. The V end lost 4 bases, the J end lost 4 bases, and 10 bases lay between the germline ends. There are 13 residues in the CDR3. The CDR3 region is CALGASPHDKLIF. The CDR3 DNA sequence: TGTGCTCTTGGGGCGTCGCCCCACGATAAACTCATCTTT.

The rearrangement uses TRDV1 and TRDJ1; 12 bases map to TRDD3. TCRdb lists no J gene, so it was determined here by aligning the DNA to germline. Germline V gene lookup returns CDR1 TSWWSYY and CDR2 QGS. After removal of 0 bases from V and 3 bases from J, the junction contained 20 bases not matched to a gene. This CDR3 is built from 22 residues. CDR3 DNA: TGTGCTCTTGGGGAACTAAGTGGGGCCTACGCTGGGGGATACGCGGGTGCCGATAAACTCATCTTT. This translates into CALGELSGAYAGGYAGADKLIF.

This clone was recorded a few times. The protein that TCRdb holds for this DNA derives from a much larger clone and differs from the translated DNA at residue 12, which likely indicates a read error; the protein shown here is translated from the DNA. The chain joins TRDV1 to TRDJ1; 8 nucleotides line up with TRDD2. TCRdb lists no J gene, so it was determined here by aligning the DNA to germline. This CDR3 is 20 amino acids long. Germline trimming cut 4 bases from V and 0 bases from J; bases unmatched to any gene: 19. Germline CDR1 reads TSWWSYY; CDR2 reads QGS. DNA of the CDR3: TGTGCTCTTGGGGTAATAAAACTTCCTACTGGGATAGAACACACCGATAAACTCATCTTT. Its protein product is CALGVIKLPTGIEHTDKLIF.

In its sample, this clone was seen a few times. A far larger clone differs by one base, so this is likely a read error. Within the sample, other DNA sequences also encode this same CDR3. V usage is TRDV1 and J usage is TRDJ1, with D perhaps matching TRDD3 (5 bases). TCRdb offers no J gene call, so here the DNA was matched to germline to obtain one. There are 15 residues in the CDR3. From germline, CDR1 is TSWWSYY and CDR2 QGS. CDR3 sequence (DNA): TGCGCTCTTGGGGACGGGAGGGGGCGAACCGATAAACTCATCTTT. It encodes CALGDGRGRTDKLIF.

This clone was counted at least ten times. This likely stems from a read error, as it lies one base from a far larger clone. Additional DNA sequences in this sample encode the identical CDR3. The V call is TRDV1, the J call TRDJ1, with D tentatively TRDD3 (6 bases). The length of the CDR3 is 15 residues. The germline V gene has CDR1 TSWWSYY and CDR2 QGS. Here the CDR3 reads CALGSTYPLGDKLIF. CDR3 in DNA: TGTGCCCTTGGGTCCACTTATCCGCTGGGGGATAAACTCATCTTT.

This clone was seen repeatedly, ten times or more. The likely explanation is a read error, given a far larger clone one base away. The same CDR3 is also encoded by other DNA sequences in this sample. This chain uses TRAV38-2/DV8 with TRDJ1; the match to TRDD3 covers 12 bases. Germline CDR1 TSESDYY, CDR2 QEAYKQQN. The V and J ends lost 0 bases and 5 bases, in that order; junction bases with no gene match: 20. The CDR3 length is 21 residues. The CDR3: CAYRSALLLFALGDTQDKLIF. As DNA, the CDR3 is TGTGCTTATAGGAGCGCTCTCTTACTTTTCGCTCTGGGGGATACGCAGGATAAACTCATCTTT.

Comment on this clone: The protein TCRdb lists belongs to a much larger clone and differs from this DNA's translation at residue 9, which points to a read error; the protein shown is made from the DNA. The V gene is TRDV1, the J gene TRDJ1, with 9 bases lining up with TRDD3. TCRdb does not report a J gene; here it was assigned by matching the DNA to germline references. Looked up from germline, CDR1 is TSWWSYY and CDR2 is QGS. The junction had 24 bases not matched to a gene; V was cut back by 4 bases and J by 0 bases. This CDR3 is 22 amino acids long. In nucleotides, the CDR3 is TGTGCTCTTGGGGGGACGTTTAAGGCTGCGCCGGTCTGGGGGATTTACACCGATAAACTCATCTTT. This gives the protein CALGGTFKAAPVWGIYTDKLIF.

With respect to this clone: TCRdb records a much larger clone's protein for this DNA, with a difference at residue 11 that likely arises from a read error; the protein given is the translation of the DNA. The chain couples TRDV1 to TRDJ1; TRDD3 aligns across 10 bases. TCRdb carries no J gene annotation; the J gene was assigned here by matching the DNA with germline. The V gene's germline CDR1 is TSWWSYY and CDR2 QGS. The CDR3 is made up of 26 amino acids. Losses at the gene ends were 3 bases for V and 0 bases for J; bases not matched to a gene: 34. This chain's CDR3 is CALGDPPIWIHIQLYWGIEHTDKLIF. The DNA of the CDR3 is TGTGCTCTTGGGGATCCCCCCATTTGGATTCATATCCAATTGTACTGGGGGATCGAACACACCGATAAACTCATCTTT.

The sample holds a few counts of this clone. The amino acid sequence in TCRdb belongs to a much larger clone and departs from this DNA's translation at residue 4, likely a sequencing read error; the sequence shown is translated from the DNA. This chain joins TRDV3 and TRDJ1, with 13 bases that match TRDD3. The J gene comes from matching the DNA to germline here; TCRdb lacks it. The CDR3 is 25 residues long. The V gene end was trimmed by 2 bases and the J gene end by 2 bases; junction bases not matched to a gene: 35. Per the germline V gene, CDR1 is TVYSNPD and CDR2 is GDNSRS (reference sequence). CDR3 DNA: TGTGCCTTTGGGATTGTTACTACTTCCTTTTCGTACTGGGGGATACGCGTTAAGAATACCGATAAACTCATCTTT. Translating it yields CAFGIVTTSFSYWGIRVKNTDKLIF.

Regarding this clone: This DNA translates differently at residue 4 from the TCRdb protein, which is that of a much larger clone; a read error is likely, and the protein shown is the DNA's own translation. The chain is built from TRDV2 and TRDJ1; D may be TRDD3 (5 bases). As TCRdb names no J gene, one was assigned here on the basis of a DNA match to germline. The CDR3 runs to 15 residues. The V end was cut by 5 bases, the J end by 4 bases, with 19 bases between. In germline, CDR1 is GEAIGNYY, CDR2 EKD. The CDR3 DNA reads TGTGCCTGTGTCCCCCTGGGTGCGGGAGACGATAAACTCATCTTT. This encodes CACVPLGAGDDKLIF.

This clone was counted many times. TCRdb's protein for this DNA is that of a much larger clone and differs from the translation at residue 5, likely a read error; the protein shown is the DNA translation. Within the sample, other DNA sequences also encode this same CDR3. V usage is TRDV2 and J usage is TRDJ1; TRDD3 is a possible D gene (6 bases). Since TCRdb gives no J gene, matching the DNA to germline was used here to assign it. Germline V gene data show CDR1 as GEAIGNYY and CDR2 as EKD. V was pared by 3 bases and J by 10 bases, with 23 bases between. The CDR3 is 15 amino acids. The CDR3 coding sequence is TGTGCCTGTGACGACATGGGGGGGGAGGAGAAGAGACTCATCTTT. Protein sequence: CACDDMGGEEKRLIF.

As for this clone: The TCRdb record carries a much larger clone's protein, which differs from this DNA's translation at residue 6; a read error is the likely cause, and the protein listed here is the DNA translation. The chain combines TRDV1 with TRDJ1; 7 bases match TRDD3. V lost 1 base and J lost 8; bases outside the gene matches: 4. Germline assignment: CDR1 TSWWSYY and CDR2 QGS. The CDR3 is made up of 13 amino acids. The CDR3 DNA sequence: TGTGCTCTTGGGGAACCTCCGGGGATAAAACTCATCTTT. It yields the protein CALGEPPGIKLIF.

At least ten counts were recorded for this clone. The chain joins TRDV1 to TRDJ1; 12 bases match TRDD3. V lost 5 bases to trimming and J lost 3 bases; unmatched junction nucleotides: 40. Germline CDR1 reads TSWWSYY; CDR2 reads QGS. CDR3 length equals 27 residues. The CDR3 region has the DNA TGTGCTCTTGGGTCCTTTCCTTCCTACGTACTCTGGGGGATACGCGTAAAAGGTTTCGAGAGCGCCGATAAACTCATCTTT. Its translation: CALGSFPSYVLWGIRVKGFESADKLIF.

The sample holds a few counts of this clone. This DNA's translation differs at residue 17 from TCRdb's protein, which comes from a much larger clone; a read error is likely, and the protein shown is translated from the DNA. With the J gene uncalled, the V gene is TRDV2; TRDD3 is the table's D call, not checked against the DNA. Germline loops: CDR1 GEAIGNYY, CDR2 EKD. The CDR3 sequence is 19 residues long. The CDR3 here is CACDTGCLGDPWDTRQVFF. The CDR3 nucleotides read TGTGCCTGTGACACCGGGTGTCTGGGGGATCCCTGGGACACCCGACAGGTGTTTTTC.

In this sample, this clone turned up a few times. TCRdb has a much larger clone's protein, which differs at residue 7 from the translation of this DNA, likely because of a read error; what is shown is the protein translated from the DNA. CDR3 residues: CALGELVVFVWGIRIGWWFTDKLIF. CDR3 nucleotide sequence: TGTGCTCTTGGGGAACTTGTGGTCTTCGTCTGGGGGATACGGATCGGATGGTGGTTCACCGATAAACTCATCTTT. This chain links TRDV1 with TRDJ1; 12 bases match TRDD3. TCRdb does not report a J gene; here it was assigned by matching the DNA to germline references. V trimming: 0 bases; J trimming: 1 base; junction bases outside the gene matches: 27. Germline V gene sequence: CDR1 TSWWSYY, CDR2 QGS. This CDR3 is built from 25 residues.

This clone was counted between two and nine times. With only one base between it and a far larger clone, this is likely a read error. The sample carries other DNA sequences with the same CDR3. The CDR3 region is CALGRRRPFLMLVTGGPLYTDKLIF. The CDR3 nucleotides are TGTGCTCTTGGGCGTCGTAGGCCTTTCCTAATGTTGGTTACTGGGGGACCGCTCTACACCGATAAACTCATCTTT. The V gene is TRDV1, the J gene TRDJ1; 9 bases map to TRDD3. Assignment of the J gene here rests on matching the DNA to germline, because TCRdb gives none. Unmatched junction bases numbered 34, after V lost 5 bases and J lost 0 bases. CDR1 TSWWSYY and CDR2 QGS come from the germline V gene. The CDR3 covers 25 residues.

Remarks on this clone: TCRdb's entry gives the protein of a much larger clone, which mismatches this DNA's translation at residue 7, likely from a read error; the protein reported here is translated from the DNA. Here the CDR3 reads CALGELRVLEPLPRVRIYTDKLIF. The CDR3 nucleotides are TGTGCTCTTGGGGAACTTAGAGTACTAGAGCCATTACCTCGCGTACGCATCTACACCGATAAACTCATCTTT. The rearrangement joins TRDV1 to TRDJ1, with no clear D. TCRdb is silent on the J gene; assignment here came from matching the DNA to germline. The CDR3 is made up of 24 amino acids. V lost 0 bases and J lost 0, with 35 bases in between. Looked up from germline, CDR1 is TSWWSYY and CDR2 is QGS.

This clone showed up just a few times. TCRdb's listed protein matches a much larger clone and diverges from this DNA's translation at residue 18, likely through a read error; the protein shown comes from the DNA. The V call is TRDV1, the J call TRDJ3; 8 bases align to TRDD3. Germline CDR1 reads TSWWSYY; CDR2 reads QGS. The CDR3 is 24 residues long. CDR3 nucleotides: TGTGCTCTTGGGGAACCGGTCCTTCAAACTGGGGGCCAGATCAACTCCTGGGGCACCCGACAGATGTTTTTC. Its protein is CALGEPVLQTGGQINSWGTRQMFF.

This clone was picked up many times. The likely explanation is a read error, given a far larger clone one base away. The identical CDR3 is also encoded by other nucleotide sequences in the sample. DNA for the CDR3: TGTGCTTATAGGAACAAACCCGCGTACTGGGGGATACGGGGCGCCGGTAAACTCATCTTT. This translates into CAYRNKPAYWGIRGAGKLIF. V usage is TRAV38-2/DV8 and J usage is TRDJ1, with 13 bases that match TRDD3. TCRdb does not report a J gene; here it was assigned by matching the DNA to germline references. This CDR3 has 20 residues. The junction had 21 bases not matched to a gene; V was cut back by 3 bases and J by 7 bases. Looked up from germline, CDR1 is TSESDYY and CDR2 is QEAYKQQN.

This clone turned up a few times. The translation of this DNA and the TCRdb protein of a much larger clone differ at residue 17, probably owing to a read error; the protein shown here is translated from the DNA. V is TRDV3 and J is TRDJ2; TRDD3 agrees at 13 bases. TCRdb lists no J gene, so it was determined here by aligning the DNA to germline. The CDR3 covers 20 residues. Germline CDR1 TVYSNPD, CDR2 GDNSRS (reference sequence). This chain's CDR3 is CAFLFLREHWGIRLTALLFF. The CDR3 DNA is TGTGCCTTCCTCTTCCTCCGGGAGCACTGGGGGATACGCTTGACAGCACTACTCTTCTTT.

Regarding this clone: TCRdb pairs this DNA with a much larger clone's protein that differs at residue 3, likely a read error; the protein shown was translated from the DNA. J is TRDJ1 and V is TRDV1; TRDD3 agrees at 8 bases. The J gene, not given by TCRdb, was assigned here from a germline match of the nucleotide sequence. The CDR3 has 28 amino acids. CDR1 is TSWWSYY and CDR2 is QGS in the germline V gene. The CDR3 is CAPGESGGDLHLKSLLGVHTPYTDKLIF. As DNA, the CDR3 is TGTGCTCCTGGGGAAAGTGGAGGGGACTTGCATCTCAAATCTTTACTGGGGGTTCACACCCCGTACACCGATAAACTCATCTTT.

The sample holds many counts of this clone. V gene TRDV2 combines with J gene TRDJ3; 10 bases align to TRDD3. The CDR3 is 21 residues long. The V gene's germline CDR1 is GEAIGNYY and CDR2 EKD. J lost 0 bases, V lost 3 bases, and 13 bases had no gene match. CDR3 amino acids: CACDSVLGDAASSWDTRQMFF. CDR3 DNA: TGTGCCTGTGACTCGGTACTGGGGGATGCGGCGAGCTCCTGGGACACCCGACAGATGTTTTTC.